This T cell receptor (beta chain) stems from a study of post-analysis software for immune sequencing data. Unmatched junction bases numbered 17, after V lost 2 bases and J lost 4 bases. This CDR3 comprises 18 residues. Germline-derived CDR1 and CDR2 are MNHEY and SVGEGT. Unique molecular identifiers had been added to the TCR beta cDNA libraries. A population of roughly 1 to 11 million T cells gave rise to around 480,000 cDNA molecules. TCRdb fed the PCR reads into MiXCR, producing one record per CDR3 protein. Seen here are approximately 770,000 distinct CDR3 sequences, 40% to 55% observed once, and the top ten hold approximately 4.4%. Study conclusions and caveats: Included in a set of roughly five TRBV segments more frequent in patients than controls were TRBV5-6, TRBV5-1 and TRBV20-1. Multiple sclerosis patients showed significantly lower normalized Chao1 diversity than controls did.

This clonotype was counted between two and nine times. Its antigen is not known. Sequencing was performed on blood. The receptor was derived from a girl aged 10 to 17 with multiple sclerosis. The J gene is TRBJ2-7, the V gene TRBV6-2 or TRBV6-3; 7 nucleotides match TRBD1. CDR3 DNA: TGTGCCAGCAGTTACCCGCAGCCCCGGACAGGCCCGGGATACGAGCAGTACTTC. It yields the protein CASSYPQPRTGPGYEQYF.